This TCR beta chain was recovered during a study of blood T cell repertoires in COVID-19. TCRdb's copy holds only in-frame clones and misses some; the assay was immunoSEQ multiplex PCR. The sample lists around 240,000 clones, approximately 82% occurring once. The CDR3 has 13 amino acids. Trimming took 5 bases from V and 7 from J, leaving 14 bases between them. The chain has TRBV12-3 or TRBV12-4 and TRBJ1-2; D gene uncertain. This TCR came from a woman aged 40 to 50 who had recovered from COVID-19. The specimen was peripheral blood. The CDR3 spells CASSSREGAGYTF. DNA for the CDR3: TGTGCCAGCAGTAGTCGGGAAGGAGCTGGCTACACCTTC.